This entry describes one TCR beta chain. This clonotype has only a few counts. It lacks a known antigen. There are no base qualities to consult, and no much larger clone falls within one base. Counted from cysteine to phenylalanine, this CDR3 has 16 amino acids. The entry retains the CDR3 DNA only, 48 bases that are in frame from base 1. From the germline V gene, CDR1 is SGDLS and CDR2 is YYNGEE. Between the V and J ends, shortened by 1 base and 10 bases respectively, the junction contains 18 bases. The sample belongs to a study of T cells in Graves' hyperthyroidism and ophthalmopathy (dated by TCRdb to between 2017 and 2020). About the investigation overall: Peripheral blood samples were taken at the time of initial diagnosis, prior to any treatment. After sampling, hyperthyroidism patients received methimazole starting at 30 mg daily, and ophthalmopathy patients received high-dose intravenous methylprednisolone. TCR V-J signatures able to tell the groups apart were searched for in a discovery cohort of 100 patients, of whom about 40 had Graves' ophthalmopathy and roughly 58 had stable Graves' hyperthyroidism. The paper describes TCR Vbeta CDR3 sequencing of around 130 peripheral blood samples, made up of 43 ophthalmopathy patients, some 76 hyperthyroidism patients and about 17 progressor patients. Prospective prediction of ophthalmopathy was tested in an independent validation cohort of approximately 19 hyperthyroidism patients and 15 to 17 patients who later progressed to ophthalmopathy. The 75 to 100 discovery patients were divided at random into training and test sets in a 7:3 ratio. In over five Graves' hyperthyroidism patients, the study also compared T-cell repertoires from thyroid tissue with T-cell repertoires from blood.

Moderately to severely active disease, a Clinical Activity Score of at least 3, a NOSPECS grade of at least 4, and a duration under 3 months were present in ophthalmopathy patients. Patients with uncontrolled infections, other autoimmune diseases, pregnancy or lactation were excluded. Clinical symptoms, serum thyroxine and TRAb, thyroid ultrasound, and orbital computed tomography formed the basis for the diagnoses. Ficoll-Paque density gradient centrifugation was used to isolate PBMCs from around 10 ml of fresh peripheral blood. Trizol reagent was used to extract total RNA, and RNA quality was then checked on an Agilent 2100 Bioanalyzer. The paper as a whole reports these results and caveats: Sample size was not statistically predetermined, and investigators were not blinded to group allocation. In validation, progression to ophthalmopathy was predicted by the model with around 71% sensitivity and 72% to 85% specificity, a median of roughly six months before onset. A 13 V-J signature model separated ophthalmopathy from stable hyperthyroidism, with over 85% sensitivity and approximately 81% specificity in cross-validation and 80%/75% in testing. Most expanded thyroid clonotypes (frequency above 0.001) were also detected in blood, a finding suggesting that blood repertoires may reflect thyroid immune responses.

Amplification of TCR beta CDR3 regions was carried out from RNA transcripts. For the first round of RT-PCR on the TCR CDR3, the HTBI primer set was used together with the Qiagen OneStep RT-PCR kit. A second multiplex PCR round built the libraries, followed by size selection and purification. Paired-end sequencing of the libraries was performed with 100 bp reads on an Illumina HiSeq2000. For the original study's pipeline: SOAPnuke was used to process the raw data, throwing out any read that contained adapters or uncalled bases, had a mean Phred below 15, or lacked an exact constant-primer or identifier match. High-quality paired reads were merged with COPE v1.2.5, and unique nucleotide sequences were defined as clonotypes. MiTCR v1.1 was used to align the clonotypes against IMGT TRBV, TRBD and TRBJ reference segments. The analysis was restricted to V-J combinations with a frequency above 0.0001, which together covered roughly 99% of the repertoires. The TCS score was defined as the ratio of F50 (clonal expansion) to E x V (chaos), calculated using BLOSUM62-based TCRdist between CDR3 peptides within each V-J. Welch's t-statistics and random forest reduced around 520 V-J features to roughly 13, which were used in a naive Bayes classifier (R e1071). TCRdb ran its own pipeline on the public reads, namely fastp trimming at Q25 and MiXCR clone calling, and kept in-frame beta chains. Duplicate CDR3 protein sequences are folded into a single record with the most common DNA and genes. The V and J calls come from TCRdb's annotation, not from the publication. The sample contains hundreds of thousands of distinct CDR3 sequences, about 14% of them found a single time. The ten largest make up around an eighth of the sample.

Sequenced material: blood. The sequence was collected from a woman between 50 and 59 years old with Graves' ophthalmopathy. The rearranged segments are TRBV9 and TRBJ1-6, with the D gene call left open. The CDR3: CASSVTPGHDGSPLHF. DNA sequence: TGTGCCAGCAGCGTAACTCCCGGGCACGATGGGTCACCCCTCCACTTT.